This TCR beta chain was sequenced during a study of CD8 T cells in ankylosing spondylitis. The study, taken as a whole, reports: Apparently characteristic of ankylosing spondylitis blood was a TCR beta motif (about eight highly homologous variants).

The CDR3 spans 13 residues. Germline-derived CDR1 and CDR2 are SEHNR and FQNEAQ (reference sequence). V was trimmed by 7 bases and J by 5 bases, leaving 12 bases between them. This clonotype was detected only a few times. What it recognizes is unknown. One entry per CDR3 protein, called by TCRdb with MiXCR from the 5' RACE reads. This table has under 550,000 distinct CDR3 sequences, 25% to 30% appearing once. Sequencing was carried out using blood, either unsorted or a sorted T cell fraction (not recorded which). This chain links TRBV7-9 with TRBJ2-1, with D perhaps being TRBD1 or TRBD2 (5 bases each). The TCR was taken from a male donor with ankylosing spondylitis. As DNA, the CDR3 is TGTGCCAGCACCCCGGGGCGGGACAATGAGCAGTTCTTC. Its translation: CASTPGRDNEQFF.